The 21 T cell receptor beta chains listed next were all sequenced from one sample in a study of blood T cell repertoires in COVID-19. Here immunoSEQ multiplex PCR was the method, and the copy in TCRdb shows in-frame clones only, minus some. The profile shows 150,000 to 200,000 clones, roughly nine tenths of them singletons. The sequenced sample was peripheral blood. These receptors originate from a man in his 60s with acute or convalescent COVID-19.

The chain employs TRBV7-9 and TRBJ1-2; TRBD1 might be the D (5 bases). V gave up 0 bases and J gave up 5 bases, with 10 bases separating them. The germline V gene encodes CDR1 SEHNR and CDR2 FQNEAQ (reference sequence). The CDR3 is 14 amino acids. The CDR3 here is CASSLAGPTYGYTF. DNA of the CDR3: TGTGCCAGCAGCTTAGCGGGGCCCACTTATGGCTACACCTTC.

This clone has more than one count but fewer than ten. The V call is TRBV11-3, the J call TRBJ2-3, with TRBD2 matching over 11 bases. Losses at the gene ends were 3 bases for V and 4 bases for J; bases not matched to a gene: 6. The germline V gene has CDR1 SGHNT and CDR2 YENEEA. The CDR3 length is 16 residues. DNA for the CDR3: TGTGCCAGCAGCTTCAGGCTAGCGGGAGGCCCAGATACGCAGTATTTT. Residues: CASSFRLAGGPDTQYF.

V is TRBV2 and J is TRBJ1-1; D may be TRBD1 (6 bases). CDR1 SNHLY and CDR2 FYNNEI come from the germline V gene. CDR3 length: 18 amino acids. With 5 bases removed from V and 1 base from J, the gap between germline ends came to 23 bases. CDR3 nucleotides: TGTGCCAGCAGTCCCCGAAAGGGGGGGAGTTTTGGGAACACTGAAGCTTTCTTT. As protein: CASSPRKGGSFGNTEAFF.

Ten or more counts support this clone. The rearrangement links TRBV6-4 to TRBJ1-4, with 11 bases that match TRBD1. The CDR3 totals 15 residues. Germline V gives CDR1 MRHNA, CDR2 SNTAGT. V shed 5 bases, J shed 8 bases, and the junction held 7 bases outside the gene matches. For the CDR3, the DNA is TGTGCCAGCAGTCTGGACAGGGGGCTAGTGGAAAAACTGTTTTTT. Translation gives CASSLDRGLVEKLFF.

The CDR3: CASSSSSEVDEQFF. CDR3 DNA: TGTGCCAGCAGCTCCTCCTCGGAGGTCGATGAGCAGTTCTTC. The gene calls are TRBV7-2 and TRBJ2-1; tentatively, D is TRBD2 (5 bases). Germline V gene sequence: CDR1 SGHTA, CDR2 FQGNSA. The V end lost 4 bases, the J end lost 8 bases, and 15 bases lay between the germline ends. This CDR3 spans 14 amino acids.

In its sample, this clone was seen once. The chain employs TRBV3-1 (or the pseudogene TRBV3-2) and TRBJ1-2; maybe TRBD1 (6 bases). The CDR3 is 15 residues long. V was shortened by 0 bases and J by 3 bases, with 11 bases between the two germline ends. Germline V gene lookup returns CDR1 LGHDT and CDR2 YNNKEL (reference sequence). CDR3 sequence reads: CASSQDLQGYYGYTF. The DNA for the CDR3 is TGTGCCAGCAGCCAAGATTTACAGGGATACTATGGCTACACCTTC.

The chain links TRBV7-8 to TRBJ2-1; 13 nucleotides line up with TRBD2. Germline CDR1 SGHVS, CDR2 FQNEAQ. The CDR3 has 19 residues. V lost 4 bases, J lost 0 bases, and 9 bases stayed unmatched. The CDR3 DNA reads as TGTGCCAGCAGCTGGCCGGGACTAGCGGGGACGAGCTCCTACAATGAGCAGTTCTTC. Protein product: CASSWPGLAGTSSYNEQFF. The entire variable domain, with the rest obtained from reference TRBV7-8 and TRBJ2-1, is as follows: GAGVSQSPRYKVAKRGQDVALRCDPISGHVSLFWYQQALGQGPEFLTYFQNEAQLDKSGLPSDRFFAERPEGSVSTLKIQRTQQEDSAVYLCASSWPGLAGTSSYNEQFFGPGTRLTVL.

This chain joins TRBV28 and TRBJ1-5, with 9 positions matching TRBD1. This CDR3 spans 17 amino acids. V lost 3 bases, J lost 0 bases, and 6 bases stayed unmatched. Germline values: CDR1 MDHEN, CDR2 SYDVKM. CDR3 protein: CASSFDRGFYSNQPQHF. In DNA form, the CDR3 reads TGTGCCAGCAGTTTCGACAGGGGGTTTTATAGCAATCAGCCCCAGCATTTT.

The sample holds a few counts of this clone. The CDR3: CAISAGGADNYGYTF. CDR3 DNA sequence: TGTGCCATCAGTGCTGGAGGGGCCGATAACTATGGCTACACCTTC. This chain uses TRBV10-3 with TRBJ1-2; tentatively, D is TRBD1 (5 bases). Per the germline V gene, CDR1 is ENHRY and CDR2 is SYGVKD. CDR3 length equals 15 residues. V was shortened by 4 bases and J by 1 base, with 13 bases between the two germline ends.

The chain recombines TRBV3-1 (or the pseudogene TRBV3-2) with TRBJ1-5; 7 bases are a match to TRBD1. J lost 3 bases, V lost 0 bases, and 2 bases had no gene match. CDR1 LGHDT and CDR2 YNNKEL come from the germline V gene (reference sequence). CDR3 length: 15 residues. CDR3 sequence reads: CASSQDGTDNQPQHF. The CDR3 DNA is TGTGCCAGCAGCCAAGATGGGACAGACAATCAGCCCCAGCATTTT.

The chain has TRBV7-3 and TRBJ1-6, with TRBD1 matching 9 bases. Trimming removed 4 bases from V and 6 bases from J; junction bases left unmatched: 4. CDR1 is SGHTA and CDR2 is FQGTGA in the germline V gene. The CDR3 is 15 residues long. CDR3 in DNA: TGTGCCAGCAGCTGGACAGGGGCCGCTAATTCACCCCTCCACTTT. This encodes CASSWTGAANSPLHF.

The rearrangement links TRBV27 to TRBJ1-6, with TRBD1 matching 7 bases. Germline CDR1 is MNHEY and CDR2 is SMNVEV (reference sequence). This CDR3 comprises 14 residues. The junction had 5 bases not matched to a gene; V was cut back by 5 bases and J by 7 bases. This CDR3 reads CASSQKDRNSPLHF. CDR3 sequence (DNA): TGTGCCAGCAGTCAAAAGGACAGGAATTCACCCCTCCACTTT.

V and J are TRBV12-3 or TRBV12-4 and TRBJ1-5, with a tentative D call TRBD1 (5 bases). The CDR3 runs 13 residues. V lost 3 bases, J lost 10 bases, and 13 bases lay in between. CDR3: CASSLTLDNPQHF. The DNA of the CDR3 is TGTGCCAGCAGTTTGACATTGGACAATCCCCAGCATTTT.

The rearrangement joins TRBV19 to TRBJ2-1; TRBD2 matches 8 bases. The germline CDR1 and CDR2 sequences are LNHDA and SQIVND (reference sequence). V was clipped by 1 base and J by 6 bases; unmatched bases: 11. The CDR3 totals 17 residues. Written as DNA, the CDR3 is TGTGCCAGTAGTATAGCGCTGGGGACTAGTCACTCCAATGAGCAGTTCTTC. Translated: CASSIALGTSHSNEQFF.

The CDR3 loop is CASSHFTGVGNQPQHF. Written as DNA, the CDR3 is TGTGCCAGTAGTCATTTTACAGGGGTTGGCAATCAGCCCCAGCATTTT. The rearrangement links TRBV19 to TRBJ1-5, with 7 nucleotides matching TRBD1. Germline V gene sequence: CDR1 LNHDA, CDR2 SQIVND (reference sequence). The CDR3 contains 16 residues. J gave up 2 bases and V 5 bases, and 9 bases lay outside the gene matches.

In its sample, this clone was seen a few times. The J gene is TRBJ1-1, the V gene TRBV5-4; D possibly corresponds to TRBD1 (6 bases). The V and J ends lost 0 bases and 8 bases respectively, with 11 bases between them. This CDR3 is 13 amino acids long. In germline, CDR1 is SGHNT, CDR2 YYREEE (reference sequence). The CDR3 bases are TGTGCCAGCAGCTTGGAGACAGGTCAAGAAGCTTTCTTT. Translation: CASSLETGQEAFF.

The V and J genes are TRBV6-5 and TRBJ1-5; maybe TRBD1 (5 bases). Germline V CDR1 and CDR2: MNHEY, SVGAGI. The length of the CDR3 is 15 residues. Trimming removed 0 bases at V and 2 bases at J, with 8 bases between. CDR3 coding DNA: TGTGCCAGCAGTTACTCGTTCAGGGGCAATCAGCCCCAGCATTTT. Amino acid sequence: CASSYSFRGNQPQHF.

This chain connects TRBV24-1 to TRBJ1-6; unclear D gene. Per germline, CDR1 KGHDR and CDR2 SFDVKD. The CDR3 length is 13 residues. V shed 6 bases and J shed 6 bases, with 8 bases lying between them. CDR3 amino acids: CATSRDFNSPLHF. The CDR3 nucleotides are TGTGCCACCAGTCGGGATTTTAATTCACCCCTCCACTTT.

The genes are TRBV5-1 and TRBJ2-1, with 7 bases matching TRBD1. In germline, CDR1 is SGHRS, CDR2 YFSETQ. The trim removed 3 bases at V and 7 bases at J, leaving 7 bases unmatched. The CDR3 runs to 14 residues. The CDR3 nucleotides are TGCGCCAGCAGCTCGGGACAGAGTTCTAATGAGCAGTTCTTC. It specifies CASSSGQSSNEQFF.

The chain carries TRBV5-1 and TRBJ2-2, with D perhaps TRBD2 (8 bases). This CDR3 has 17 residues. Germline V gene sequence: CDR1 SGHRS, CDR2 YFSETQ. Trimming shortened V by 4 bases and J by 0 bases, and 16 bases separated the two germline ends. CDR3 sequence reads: CASSRGGQPTNTGELFF. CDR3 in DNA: TGCGCCAGCAGCCGGGGGGGACAGCCAACGAACACCGGGGAGCTGTTTTTT.

CDR3 amino acids: CASSSNSGSNYGYTF. Written as DNA, the CDR3 is TGTGCCAGCAGTTCAAACAGCGGTTCAAACTATGGCTACACCTTC. The J gene is TRBJ1-2, the V gene TRBV6-5; D is undetermined. This CDR3 contains 15 residues. CDR1 is MNHEY, CDR2 SVGAGI, per germline. V lost 4 bases and J lost 2, with 14 bases in between.